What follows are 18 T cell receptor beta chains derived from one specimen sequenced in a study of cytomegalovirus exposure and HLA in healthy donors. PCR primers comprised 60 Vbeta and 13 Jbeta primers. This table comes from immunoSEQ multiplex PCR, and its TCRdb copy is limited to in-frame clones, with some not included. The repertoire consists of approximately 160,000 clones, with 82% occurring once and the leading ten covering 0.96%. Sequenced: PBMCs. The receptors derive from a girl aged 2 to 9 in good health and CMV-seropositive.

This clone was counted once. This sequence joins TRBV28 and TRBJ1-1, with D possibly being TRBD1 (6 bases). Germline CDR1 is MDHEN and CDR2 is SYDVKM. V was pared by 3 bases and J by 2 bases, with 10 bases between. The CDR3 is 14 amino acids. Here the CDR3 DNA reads TGTGCCAGCAGTTTGCTGGACAGAAACACTGAAGCTTTCTTT. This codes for CASSLLDRNTEAFF. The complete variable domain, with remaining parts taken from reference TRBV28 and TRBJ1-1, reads DVKVTQSSRYLVKRTGEKVFLECVQDMDHENMFWYRQDPGLGLRLIYFSYDVKMKEKGDIPEGYSVSREKKERFSLILESASTNQTSMYLCASSLLDRNTEAFFGQGTRLTVV.

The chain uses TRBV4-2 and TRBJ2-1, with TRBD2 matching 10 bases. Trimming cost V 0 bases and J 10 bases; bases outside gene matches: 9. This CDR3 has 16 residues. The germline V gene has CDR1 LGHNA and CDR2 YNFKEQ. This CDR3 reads CASSQDEREGRDEQFF. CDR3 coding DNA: TGTGCCAGCAGCCAAGATGAGCGGGAGGGCCGGGACGAGCAGTTCTTC.

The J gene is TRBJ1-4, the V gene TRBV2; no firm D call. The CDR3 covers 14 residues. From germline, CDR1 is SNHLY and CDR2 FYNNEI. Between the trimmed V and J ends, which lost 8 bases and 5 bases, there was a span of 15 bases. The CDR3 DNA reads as TGTGCCAGCCGCCGGTTGCGCGCGAATGAAAAACTGTTTTTT. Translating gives CASRRLRANEKLFF.

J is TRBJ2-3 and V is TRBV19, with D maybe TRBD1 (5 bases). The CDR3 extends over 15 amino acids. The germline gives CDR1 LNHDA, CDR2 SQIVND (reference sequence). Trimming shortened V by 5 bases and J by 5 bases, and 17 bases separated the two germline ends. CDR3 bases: TGTGCCAGTAGTCAACGGACGAGTAGGGGAGATACGCAGTATTTT. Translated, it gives CASSQRTSRGDTQYF.

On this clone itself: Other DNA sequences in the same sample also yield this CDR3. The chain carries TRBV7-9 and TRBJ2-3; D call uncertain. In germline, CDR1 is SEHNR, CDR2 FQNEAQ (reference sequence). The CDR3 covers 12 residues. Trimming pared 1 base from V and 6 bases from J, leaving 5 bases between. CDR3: CASSLGLDTQYF. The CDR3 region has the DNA TGTGCCAGCAGCTTAGGACTCGATACGCAGTATTTT.

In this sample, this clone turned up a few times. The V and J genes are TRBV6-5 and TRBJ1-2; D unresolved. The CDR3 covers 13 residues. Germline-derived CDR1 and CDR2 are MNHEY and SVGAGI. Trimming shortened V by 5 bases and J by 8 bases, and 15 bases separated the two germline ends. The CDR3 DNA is TGTGCCAGCAGTCCCTATAGAGCGCGGGGCTACACCTTC. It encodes CASSPYRARGYTF.

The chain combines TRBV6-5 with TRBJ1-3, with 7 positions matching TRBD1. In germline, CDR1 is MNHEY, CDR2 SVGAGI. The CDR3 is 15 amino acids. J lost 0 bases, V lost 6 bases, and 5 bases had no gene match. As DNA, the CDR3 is TGTGCCAGCAGACGGGACAGAGACTCTGGAAACACCATATATTTT. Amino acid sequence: CASRRDRDSGNTIYF.

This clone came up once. CDR3 sequence (DNA): TGTGCCTGGAGTCCCCCAGGGCCGAACTATGGCTACACCTTC. Translation gives CAWSPPGPNYGYTF. This chain joins TRBV30 and TRBJ1-2, with D possibly being TRBD1 (5 bases). This CDR3 has 14 residues. V was trimmed by 2 bases and J by 2 bases, leaving 12 bases between them. From germline, CDR1 is GTSNPN and CDR2 SVGIG (reference sequence).

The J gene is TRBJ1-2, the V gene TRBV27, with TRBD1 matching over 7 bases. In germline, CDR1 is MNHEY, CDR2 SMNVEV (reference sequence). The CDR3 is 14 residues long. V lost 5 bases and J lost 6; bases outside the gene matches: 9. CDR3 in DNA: TGTGCCAGCAGTACAAAGACAGGGCGGAATGGCTACACCTTC. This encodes CASSTKTGRNGYTF.

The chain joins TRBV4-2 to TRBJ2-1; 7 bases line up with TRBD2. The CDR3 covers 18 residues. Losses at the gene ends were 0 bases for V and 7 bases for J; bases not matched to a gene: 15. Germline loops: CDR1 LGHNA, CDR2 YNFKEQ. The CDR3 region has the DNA TGTGCCAGCAGCCAAGATGACTTTAGGGCGGGAGCGGGGAATGAGCAGTTCTTC. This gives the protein CASSQDDFRAGAGNEQFF.

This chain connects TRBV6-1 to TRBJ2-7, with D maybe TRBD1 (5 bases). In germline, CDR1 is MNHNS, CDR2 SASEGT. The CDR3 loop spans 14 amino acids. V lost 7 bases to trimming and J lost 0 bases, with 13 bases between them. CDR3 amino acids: CASTIDRRSYEQYF. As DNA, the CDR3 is TGTGCCAGCACTATCGACAGACGCTCCTACGAGCAGTACTTC.

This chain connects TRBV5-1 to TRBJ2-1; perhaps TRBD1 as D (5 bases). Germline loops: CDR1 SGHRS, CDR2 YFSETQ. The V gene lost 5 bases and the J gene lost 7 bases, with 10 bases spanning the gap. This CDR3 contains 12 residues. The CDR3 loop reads CASSNGANEQFF. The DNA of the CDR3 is TGCGCCAGCAGTAATGGGGCGAATGAGCAGTTCTTC.

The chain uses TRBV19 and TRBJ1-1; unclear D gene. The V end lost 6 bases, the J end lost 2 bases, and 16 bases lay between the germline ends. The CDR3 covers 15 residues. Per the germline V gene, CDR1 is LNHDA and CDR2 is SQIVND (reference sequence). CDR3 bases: TGTGCCAGTAGGCCCCAGGCCTACCGTAACACTGAAGCTTTCTTT. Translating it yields CASRPQAYRNTEAFF. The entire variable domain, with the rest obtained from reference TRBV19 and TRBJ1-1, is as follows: DGGITQSPKYLFRKEGQNVTLSCEQNLNHDAMYWYRQDPGQGLRLIYYSQIVNDFQKGDIAEGYSVSREKKESFPLTVTSAQKNPTAFYLCASRPQAYRNTEAFFGQGTRLTVV.

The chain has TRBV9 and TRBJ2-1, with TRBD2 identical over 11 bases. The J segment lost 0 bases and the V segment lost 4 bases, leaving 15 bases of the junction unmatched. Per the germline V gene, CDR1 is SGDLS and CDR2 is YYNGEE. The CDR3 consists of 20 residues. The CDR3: CASSPLGLAGGTASYNEQFF. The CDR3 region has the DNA TGTGCCAGCAGCCCCTTGGGGCTAGCGGGAGGAACGGCCTCCTACAATGAGCAGTTCTTC.

The CDR3 sequence: CASSYLAGGLGKEQFF. In DNA form, the CDR3 reads TGCGCCAGCAGCTACCTAGCGGGAGGGCTGGGGAAGGAGCAGTTCTTC. The V call is TRBV5-1, the J call TRBJ2-1; the match to TRBD2 covers 12 bases. The CDR3 spans 16 residues. J lost 10 bases, V lost 3 bases, and 11 bases had no gene match. Per the germline V gene, CDR1 is SGHRS and CDR2 is YFSETQ.

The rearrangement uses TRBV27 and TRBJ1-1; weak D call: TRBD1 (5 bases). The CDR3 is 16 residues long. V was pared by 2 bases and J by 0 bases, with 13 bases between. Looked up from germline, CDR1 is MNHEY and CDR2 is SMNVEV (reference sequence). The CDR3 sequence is CASSLGAGPLNTEAFF. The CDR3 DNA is TGTGCCAGCAGTTTAGGGGCAGGGCCCCTGAACACTGAAGCTTTCTTT.

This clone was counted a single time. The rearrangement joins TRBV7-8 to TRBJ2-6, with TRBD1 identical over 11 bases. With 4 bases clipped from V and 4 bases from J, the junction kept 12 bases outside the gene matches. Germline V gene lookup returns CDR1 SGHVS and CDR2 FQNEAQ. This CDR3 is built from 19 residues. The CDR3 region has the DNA TGTGCCAGCAGCTACCAACTCGGACAGGGGGCGTCAGGGGCCAACGTCCTGACTTTC. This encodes CASSYQLGQGASGANVLTF. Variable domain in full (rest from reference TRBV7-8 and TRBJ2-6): GAGVSQSPRYKVAKRGQDVALRCDPISGHVSLFWYQQALGQGPEFLTYFQNEAQLDKSGLPSDRFFAERPEGSVSTLKIQRTQQEDSAVYLCASSYQLGQGASGANVLTFGAGSRLTVL.

The CDR3 coding sequence is TGTGCCATCAGTCGACTAGCGGGAGCTACAGATACGCAGTATTTT. Its protein product is CAISRLAGATDTQYF. This chain uses TRBV10-3 with TRBJ2-3; 12 bases map to TRBD2. The CDR3 covers 15 residues. The J segment lost 3 bases and the V segment lost 5 bases, leaving 3 bases of the junction unmatched. CDR1 and CDR2 from the germline V gene are ENHRY and SYGVKD.